Below are 11 T cell receptor beta chains sequenced from a single sample in a study of T cell changes during pregnancy in multiple sclerosis (dated by TCRdb to between 2018 and 2021). Receptor amplification or capture employed the immunoSEQ multiplex PCR assay. Held by TCRdb, this immuneACCESS table contains in-frame sequences only and omits some clones. Under half of the omission traces to an unresolved V gene where checked; the cause of the rest is unknown. The sample table holds some 14,000 clones, of which more than 80% were seen once. 2.5% to 3% of the sample is taken by the ten largest. This sample comprised peripheral blood, obtained in the second trimester of pregnancy. The receptors shown here come from a female donor in good health, enrolled as a control in a pregnancy study.

This clone has just a few counts. CDR3 DNA: TGTGCCAGCTCACCACCGCAGGGTGGGTATGGCTACACCTTC. Translating gives CASSPPQGGYGYTF. The J gene is TRBJ1-2, the V gene TRBV18; perhaps TRBD1 as D (5 bases). CDR1 is KGHSH and CDR2 is LQKENI in the germline V gene. The length of the CDR3 is 14 residues. Between the trimmed V and J ends, which lost 0 bases and 5 bases, there was a span of 10 bases.

This clone appeared once. This chain uses TRBV5-1 with TRBJ2-1, with 10 bases lining up with TRBD2. Trimming took 4 bases from V and 4 from J; bases not matched to a gene: 17. CDR3 length: 19 amino acids. Per germline, CDR1 SGHRS and CDR2 YFSETQ. CDR3 in DNA: TGCGCCAGCAGCCCTACCGGGACTAGCGCCCCGGGGAGGTACAATGAGCAGTTCTTC. Translated: CASSPTGTSAPGRYNEQFF.

The chain carries TRBV28 and TRBJ1-6; D may be TRBD1 (6 bases). CDR3 length equals 14 residues. Germline CDR1 reads MDHEN; CDR2 reads SYDVKM. V was cut by 2 bases and J by 11 bases, with 13 bases left in between. In DNA form, the CDR3 reads TGTGCCAGCAGTTTACCGGGGGGCGCGGCACCCCTCCACTTT. Amino acids: CASSLPGGAAPLHF.

The gene calls are TRBV7-2 and TRBJ2-3, with a weak D call TRBD2 (6 bases). The CDR3 covers 15 residues. Trimming took off 3 bases at V and 3 bases at J, with 13 bases between the two ends. The germline V gene has CDR1 SGHTA and CDR2 FQGNSA. CDR3 region: CASSLRGLLTDTQYF. The CDR3 region has the DNA TGTGCCAGCAGCTTGAGGGGACTCCTAACAGATACGCAGTATTTT.

The CDR3 DNA reads as TGTGCCAGCAGCTTAGTCCAGGAGGGTGGCTACACCTTC. Its translation: CASSLVQEGGYTF. This chain links TRBV11-2 with TRBJ1-2; D remains ambiguous. Germline CDR1 and CDR2: SGHAT and FQNNGV. The CDR3 has 13 amino acids. V was cut by 1 base and J by 7 bases, with 10 bases left in between.

The chain carries TRBV11-3 and TRBJ2-6; tentatively, D is TRBD2 (5 bases). Between the trimmed V and J ends, which lost 0 bases and 2 bases, there was a span of 20 bases. The V gene's germline CDR1 is SGHNT and CDR2 YENEEA. The CDR3 has 20 amino acids. The CDR3 bases are TGTGCCAGCAGCTTAGATTCGTTTCCTAGCAGGATCGCTGGGGCCAACGTCCTGACTTTC. This sequence encodes CASSLDSFPSRIAGANVLTF.

In its sample, this clone was seen a few times. An end of the junction does not agree with germline; a read error may underlie this. The gene calls are TRBV4-3 and TRBJ2-7; 8 positions match TRBD2. This CDR3 has 17 amino acids. Germline CDR1 LGHNA, CDR2 YSLEER. CDR3 sequence reads: CASSLTLMREVPYEQYF. DNA for the CDR3: TGCGCCAGCAGCCTTACCTTGATGCGGGAGGTACCCTATGAGCAGTACTTC.

This chain connects TRBV7-2 to TRBJ2-3; possible D gene TRBD1, 6 bases. The V end was cut by 6 bases, the J end by 1 base, with 14 bases between. The germline V gene has CDR1 SGHTA and CDR2 FQGNSA. This CDR3 region has 15 residues. The CDR3: CASRNREKGTDTQYF. The DNA for the CDR3 is TGTGCCAGCAGGAACAGGGAGAAGGGCACAGATACGCAGTATTTT.

The chain employs TRBV19 and TRBJ1-2, with no clear D. The V gene's germline CDR1 is LNHDA and CDR2 SQIVND (reference sequence). There are 13 residues in the CDR3. Trimming took off 7 bases at V and 1 base at J, with 10 bases between the two ends. The CDR3 reads CASTLGNNYGYTF. The CDR3 DNA follows: TGTGCCAGTACACTAGGAAATAACTATGGCTACACCTTC.

The chain couples TRBV7-2 to TRBJ2-1; D might be TRBD2 (6 bases). Germline CDR1 is SGHTA and CDR2 is FQGNSA. The ends were cut back, 3 bases at V and 6 bases at J, with 18 bases in the middle. CDR3 length: 16 amino acids. The CDR3 DNA is TGTGCCAGCAGCTTTGCCTCGACTAGAGAGTTCAATGAGCAGTTCTTC. Amino acid sequence: CASSFASTREFNEQFF.

As for this clone: Germline is not matched at one junction end, which may reflect a read error. The CDR3 DNA sequence: TGTGCCAGCAGCTTAGTGGAGGCTAGCGGGAGGCCGAGCTCCTACGAGCAGTACTTT. Its translation is CASSLVEASGRPSSYEQYF. V is TRBV7-9 and J is TRBJ2-7; 11 nucleotides align to TRBD2. Germline CDR1 and CDR2: SEHNR and FQNEAQ (reference sequence). CDR3 length equals 19 residues.